What follows describes a single T cell receptor (beta chain). This entry comes from a study of blood T cell repertoires in COVID-19. V shed 2 bases, J shed 0 bases, and the junction held 7 bases outside the gene matches. This CDR3 spans 18 amino acids. The germline CDR1 and CDR2 sequences are MNHEY and SVGEGT. Produced via immunoSEQ multiplex PCR; TCRdb's table is partial and in-frame only. Among 88,000 or so clones listed, approximately 86% were seen once. Sequenced sample: peripheral blood. The source is a man aged 55 to 70 with acute or convalescent COVID-19. The chain combines TRBV6-2 or TRBV6-3 with TRBJ2-3; TRBD2 aligns across 11 bases. CDR3 coding DNA: TGTGCCAGCAGTTACCTACTAGCGGGGGTTTCAAGCACAGATACGCAGTATTTT. This encodes CASSYLLAGVSSTDTQYF.